This T cell receptor beta chain was recorded in a study of metastatic and nonmetastatic thyroid tumors. About the research overall: The authors compared repertoires across blood and tumor or nodule tissue from malignant and benign thyroid patients.

Source study methods: The study built a papillary thyroid cancer distant-metastasis classifier from CDR3 differences across clinicopathological groups. TCRdb re-called clones via MiXCR from the PCR reads. The V and J calls reflect TCRdb's pipeline rather than the authors' work. The top ten clones hold approximately 6% of a sample with 25,000 to 30,000 clones, about 26% of them seen once. Patients underwent thyroid surgery, and none had received any treatment before it. The CDR3 extends over 15 amino acids. The J segment lost 1 base and the V segment lost 6 bases, leaving 7 bases of the junction unmatched. CDR1 and CDR2 (germline): SGHNT, YENEEA.

This chain uses TRBV11-3 with TRBJ1-1, with 8 bases aligning to TRBD1. This sequence was found in a female donor with papillary thyroid cancer or a benign thyroid nodule (not recorded which). Some clones in this sample may be carry-over from other donors' samples. The source material was blood. Here the CDR3 reads CASSSTGAKNTEAFF. The CDR3 bases are TGTGCCAGCAGTTCGACAGGGGCAAAGAACACTGAAGCTTTCTTT.